These 11 T cell receptor beta chains originate from one sample sequenced in a study of technical replicates of blood from several donors. This table comes from immunoSEQ multiplex PCR, and its TCRdb copy is limited to in-frame clones, with some not included. The sample has some 77,000 clones; approximately 93% are singletons. Sequenced material: T cells isolated from PBMCs. The receptors derive from a human donor in good health.

In its sample, this clone was seen once. Germline and junction disagree at one end, which may indicate a read error. The V gene is TRBV7-7, the J gene TRBJ2-7; the match to TRBD1 covers 9 bases. Germline V gene data show CDR1 as SSHAT and CDR2 as FNYEAQ (reference sequence). CDR3 length: 13 amino acids. The CDR3 loop is CASSPGTGHEQYF. The CDR3 nucleotides read TGTGCTAGCAGCCCCGGGACAGGGCACGAGCAGTACTTC. Supplemented by reference TRBV7-7 and TRBJ2-7, the full variable domain reads GAGVSQSPRYKVTKRGQDVTLRCDPISSHATLYWYQQALGQGPEFLTYFNYEAQPDKSGLPSDRFSAERPEGSISTLTIQRTEQRDSAMYRCASSPGTGHEQYFGPGTRLTVT.

In nucleotides, the CDR3 is TGTGCCAGTAGAGACCAGGGTTCATCAGCTGAAGCTTTCTTT. It codes for CASRDQGSSAEAFF. The rearrangement joins TRBV19 to TRBJ1-1, with D possibly being TRBD1 (5 bases). CDR3 length: 14 residues. Trimming removed 6 bases at V and 6 bases at J, with 17 bases between. CDR1 and CDR2 from the germline V gene are LNHDA and SQIVND (reference sequence).

In DNA, the CDR3 is TGCGCCAGCAGTGCTGAAAAGCGGGTCCAAAACCAAGAGACCCAGTACTTC. Its translation is CASSAEKRVQNQETQYF. This chain joins TRBV4-1 and TRBJ2-5, with a weak D call TRBD2 (6 bases). This CDR3 comprises 17 residues. V was shortened by 6 bases and J by 0 bases, with 20 bases between the two germline ends. Germline assignment: CDR1 MGHRA and CDR2 YSYEKL.

This chain joins TRBV5-6 and TRBJ1-5, with unresolved D. Germline V CDR1 and CDR2: SGHDT, YYEEEE. Trimming removed 0 bases at V and 9 bases at J, with 10 bases between. The CDR3 loop spans 13 amino acids. CDR3 in amino acids: CASSLGATLPQHF. The CDR3 DNA reads as TGTGCCAGCAGCTTGGGAGCCACCCTGCCCCAGCATTTT.

The chain uses TRBV5-1 and TRBJ2-1, with a possible D match to TRBD2 (6 bases). The CDR3 is 16 residues long. The V end lost 5 bases, the J end lost 2 bases, and 17 bases lay between the germline ends. Germline values: CDR1 SGHRS, CDR2 YFSETQ. The CDR3 DNA is TGCGCCAGCAGAAAAAACCGGGAGTCCCCCTACAATGAGCAGTTCTTC. Translated: CASRKNRESPYNEQFF.

This sequence joins TRBV27 and TRBJ2-5; 8 positions match TRBD1. CDR1 MNHEY and CDR2 SMNVEV come from the germline V gene (reference sequence). V was clipped by 5 bases and J by 8 bases; unmatched bases: 7. CDR3 size: 13 residues. The CDR3 nucleotides read TGTGCCAGCAGTCTAAAGACAGGGGAAACCCAGTACTTC. Translating gives CASSLKTGETQYF.

The chain joins TRBV7-8 to TRBJ2-1, with 9 bases that match TRBD2. This CDR3 has 15 amino acids. Germline V gene data show CDR1 as SGHVS and CDR2 as FQNEAQ. V dropped 5 bases and J dropped 4; count of bases not matched to a gene: 6. CDR3 sequence: CASSLGLAGYNEQFF. The CDR3 coding sequence is TGTGCCAGCAGCCTGGGACTAGCCGGTTACAATGAGCAGTTCTTC.

The gene calls are TRBV27 and TRBJ2-7; 9 bases align to TRBD2. This CDR3 is 17 amino acids long. CDR1 is MNHEY and CDR2 is SMNVEV in the germline V gene (reference sequence). The ends lost 3 bases at V and 2 bases at J; junction bases unmatched: 11. The CDR3 nucleotides are TGTGCCAGCAGTTTCTCTAGCGGGAACGCAAAACCCTACGAGCAGTACTTC. Its translation: CASSFSSGNAKPYEQYF.

The chain combines TRBV7-8 with TRBJ2-7; perhaps TRBD1 as D (5 bases). This CDR3 has 15 residues. The germline V gene has CDR1 SGHVS and CDR2 FQNEAQ. V lost 5 bases and J lost 3, with 17 bases in between. The CDR3 region has the DNA TGTGCCAGCAGCCTAGATGGGGCAAGGAACTACGAGCAGTACTTC. Its protein product is CASSLDGARNYEQYF.

This rearrangement joins TRBV7-3 to TRBJ2-7, with 8 bases identical to TRBD2. Trimming at V came to 2 bases and at J to 6 bases, leaving 3 bases not matched to a gene. CDR1 SGHTA and CDR2 FQGTGA come from the germline V gene. The CDR3 extends over 13 amino acids. The CDR3 loop reads CASSLVGGGEQYF. The CDR3 DNA follows: TGTGCCAGCAGCTTAGTCGGGGGGGGCGAGCAGTACTTC.

The CDR3 loop reads CASSLNAGGVETQYF. The CDR3 coding sequence is TGTGCCAGCAGCTTAAACGCGGGAGGGGTAGAGACCCAGTACTTC. The rearrangement links TRBV7-3 to TRBJ2-5; 9 bases align to TRBD2. The length of the CDR3 is 15 residues. Germline CDR1 and CDR2: SGHTA and FQGTGA. V lost 1 base, J lost 4 bases, and 4 bases stayed unmatched.